This T cell receptor (beta chain) emerged from a study of shared clonotypes between healthy human individuals. CDR1 and CDR2 from the germline V gene are SGHRS and YFSETQ. The V and J ends lost 3 bases and 2 bases, in that order; junction bases with no gene match: 2. The CDR3 extends over 16 amino acids. In the study's own analysis: As immunoSEQ supplied junction-only sequences (without quality scores), filtering differed. Profiling relied on immunoSEQ multiplex PCR, and the TCRdb table lists in-frame clones only, not all of them. V, J and clone size derive from that table, while D and trimming were established from the DNA sequence. The sample holds around 440,000 clones; about 74% are singletons and the top ten take more than 10%.

Sequenced: PBMCs. This sequence originates from a woman in her forties in good health. Some clones in this sample may be carry-over from other donors' samples. The chain recombines TRBV5-1 with TRBJ2-1, with TRBD2 identical over 13 bases. As DNA, the CDR3 is TGCGCCAGCAGCTCAGGACTAGCGGGAGCCTACAATGAGCAGTTCTTC. Amino acid sequence: CASSSGLAGAYNEQFF.